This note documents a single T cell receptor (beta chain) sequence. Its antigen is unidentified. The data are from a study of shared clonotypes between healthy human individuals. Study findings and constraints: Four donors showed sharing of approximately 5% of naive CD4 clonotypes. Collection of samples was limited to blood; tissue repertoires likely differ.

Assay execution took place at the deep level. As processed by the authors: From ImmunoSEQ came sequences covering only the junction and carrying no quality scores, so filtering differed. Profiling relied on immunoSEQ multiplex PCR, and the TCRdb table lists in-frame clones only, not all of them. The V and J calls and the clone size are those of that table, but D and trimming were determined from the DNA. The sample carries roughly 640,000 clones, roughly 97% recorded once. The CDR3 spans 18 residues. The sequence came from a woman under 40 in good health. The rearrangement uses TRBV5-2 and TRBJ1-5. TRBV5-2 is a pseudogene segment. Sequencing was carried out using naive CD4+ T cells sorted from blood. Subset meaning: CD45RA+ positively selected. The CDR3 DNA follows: TGTGCCAGCAGCCAGGGCTTCTTGAGGGCATATAGCAATCAGCCCCAGCATTTT. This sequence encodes CASSQGFLRAYSNQPQHF.